Following are 27 T cell receptor beta chains from one sample sequenced in a study of blood T cell repertoires in COVID-19. Sequenced by immunoSEQ multiplex PCR; TCRdb stores in-frame clones only, minus some. The table has roughly 120,000 clones, approximately 87% seen once. Sample: peripheral blood. The receptors shown here come from a man aged 25 to 45 with acute or convalescent COVID-19.

This clone has only one observation. The chain links TRBV5-1 to TRBJ2-1; 7 nucleotides line up with TRBD2. J lost 7 bases, V lost 6 bases, and 7 bases had no gene match. The CDR3 runs to 13 residues. The germline gives CDR1 SGHRS, CDR2 YFSETQ. CDR3: CASTERTRNEQFF. CDR3 in DNA: TGCGCCAGCACCGAAAGGACTAGGAATGAGCAGTTCTTC.

V is TRBV2 and J is TRBJ1-6; no firm D call. Germline-derived CDR1 and CDR2 are SNHLY and FYNNEI. V lost 7 bases and J 2 bases, leaving 15 bases between the germline ends. The CDR3 loop spans 16 amino acids. The CDR3: CASMQEMRAYNSPLHF. CDR3 DNA sequence: TGTGCCAGCATGCAGGAGATGAGGGCCTATAATTCACCCCTCCACTTT. The whole variable domain, remainder taken from reference TRBV2 and TRBJ1-6, is EPEVTQTPSHQVTQMGQEVILRCVPISNHLYFYWYRQILGQKVEFLVSFYNNEISEKSEIFDDQFSVERPDGSNFTLKIRSTKLEDSAMYFCASMQEMRAYNSPLHFGNGTRLTVT.

The chain couples TRBV4-1 to TRBJ2-3; TRBD2 aligns across 8 bases. The CDR3 covers 17 residues. Germline CDR1 is MGHRA and CDR2 is YSYEKL. V shed 1 base and J 4 bases; nucleotides not matched to a gene: 10. The CDR3 sequence: CASSQAVEREIPDTQYF. Written as DNA, the CDR3 is TGCGCCAGCAGCCAAGCGGTCGAGCGGGAGATACCAGATACGCAGTATTTT.

In this sample, this clone turned up a few times. The chain recombines TRBV5-1 with TRBJ1-2, with 9 bases fitting TRBD1. The V segment lost 0 bases and the J segment 6 bases; nucleotides outside the gene matches: 9. Germline V CDR1 and CDR2: SGHRS, YFSETQ. This CDR3 spans 16 amino acids. The CDR3 loop reads CASSLADRGVRNGYTF. CDR3 DNA sequence: TGCGCCAGCAGCTTGGCGGACAGGGGCGTCAGGAATGGCTACACCTTC.

The rearrangement uses TRBV29-1 and TRBJ1-1; a possible D gene is TRBD1 (6 bases). This CDR3 region has 16 residues. Germline CDR1 is SQVTM and CDR2 is ANQGSEA. V was shortened by 2 bases and J by 8 bases, with 24 bases between the two germline ends. The CDR3 region has the DNA TGCAGCGTTGAAAGAAGTAGCGTGACAGGAGGTTGGGAAGCTTTCTTT. Translating it yields CSVERSSVTGGWEAFF.

This sequence joins TRBV7-2 and TRBJ1-1; tentative D call: TRBD1 (5 bases). Trimming shortened V by 4 bases and J by 0 bases, and 12 bases separated the two germline ends. Germline V gene data show CDR1 as SGHTA and CDR2 as FQGNSA. The CDR3 totals 15 residues. CDR3 residues: CASSSQGSVNTEAFF. The CDR3 region has the DNA TGTGCCAGCAGCTCCCAGGGTTCAGTGAACACTGAAGCTTTCTTT.

The chain carries TRBV30 and TRBJ2-7, with 7 bases identical to TRBD2. This CDR3 is 12 amino acids long. The germline gives CDR1 GTSNPN, CDR2 SVGIG (reference sequence). Germline trimming cut 5 bases from V and 0 bases from J; bases unmatched to any gene: 1. Here the CDR3 reads CAWGTNSYEQYV. The CDR3 DNA follows: TGTGCCTGGGGGACTAACTCCTACGAGCAGTACGTC.

This chain links TRBV10-3 with TRBJ1-2; 10 bases align to TRBD1. The CDR3 contains 17 residues. The germline gives CDR1 ENHRY, CDR2 SYGVKD. V dropped 3 bases and J dropped 4; count of bases not matched to a gene: 11. CDR3 protein: CAISEIPTGGVGYGYTF. CDR3 in DNA: TGTGCCATCAGTGAAATCCCGACAGGGGGCGTCGGCTATGGCTACACCTTC.

The DNA of the CDR3 is TGTGCCAGCAGCGGAGGAGAGACAGGAATGAACACTGAAGCTTTCTTT. It encodes CASSGGETGMNTEAFF. This chain joins TRBV9 and TRBJ1-1; perhaps TRBD1 as D (6 bases). This CDR3 is 16 amino acids long. Germline-derived CDR1 and CDR2 are SGDLS and YYNGEE. With 3 bases removed from V and 0 bases from J, the gap between germline ends came to 15 bases.

The J gene is TRBJ2-7, the V gene TRBV15, with 9 bases that match TRBD1. Germline V gene sequence: CDR1 LNHNV, CDR2 YYDKDF (reference sequence). This CDR3 has 13 residues. After removal of 4 bases from V and 4 bases from J, the junction contained 2 bases not matched to a gene. The CDR3 DNA sequence: TGTGCCACCAGCACGGGACAGGGTTACGAGCAGTACGTC. The encoded protein is CATSTGQGYEQYV.

The chain joins TRBV4-2 to TRBJ2-7; D call uncertain. This CDR3 region has 12 residues. Germline V gene data show CDR1 as LGHNA and CDR2 as YNFKEQ. The ends were cut back, 2 bases at V and 3 bases at J, with 5 bases in the middle. CDR3 bases: TGTGCCAGCAGCCAAAACAGCTACGAGCAGTACTTC. It translates to CASSQNSYEQYF.

The CDR3 loop is CASSDRAREVGANVLTF. The CDR3 coding sequence is TGTGCCAGCAGCGACCGGGCCCGGGAAGTTGGGGCCAACGTCCTGACTTTC. The V call is TRBV7-9, the J call TRBJ2-6, with D possibly TRBD2 on 5 matching bases. The CDR3 extends over 17 amino acids. Trimming took off 5 bases at V and 3 bases at J, with 17 bases between the two ends. CDR1 is SEHNR and CDR2 is FQNEAQ in the germline V gene (reference sequence).

The gene calls are TRBV30 and TRBJ2-7; TRBD1 is a possible D gene (7 bases). This CDR3 is 14 amino acids long. The germline V gene encodes CDR1 GTSNPN and CDR2 SVGIG (reference sequence). V was shortened by 6 bases and J by 7 bases, with 22 bases between the two germline ends. Here the CDR3 reads CACPMEGATLEQYF. CDR3 nucleotide sequence: TGTGCCTGTCCCATGGAGGGGGCGACTTTAGAGCAGTACTTC. The whole variable domain, remainder taken from reference TRBV30 and TRBJ2-7, is SQTIHQWPATLVQPVGSPLSLECTVEGTSNPNLYWYRQAAGRGLQLLFYSVGIGQISSEVPQNLSASRPQDRQFILSSKKLLLSDSGFYLCACPMEGATLEQYFGPGTRLTVT.

This chain uses TRBV28 with TRBJ1-5; maybe TRBD1 (6 bases). Looked up from germline, CDR1 is MDHEN and CDR2 is SYDVKM. The CDR3 extends over 16 amino acids. Trimming cost V 1 base and J 5 bases, with 15 bases left between them. In DNA form, the CDR3 reads TGTGCCAGCAGTTTATCGCAGGGGAGCCCCCATCAGCCCCAGCATTTT. Translated, it gives CASSLSQGSPHQPQHF.

The sample holds one count of this clone. CDR3 nucleotide sequence: TGTGCCAGCAGCTGGCGTTTAGGGACAGGGGATGAAAAACTGTTTTTT. Translated: CASSWRLGTGDEKLFF. The rearrangement links TRBV5-6 to TRBJ1-4; 10 positions agree with TRBD1. V gave up 3 bases and J gave up 6 bases; unmatched junction bases: 8. The CDR3 spans 16 residues. Germline V gene lookup returns CDR1 SGHDT and CDR2 YYEEEE.

The genes are TRBV7-8 and TRBJ2-1; 10 bases match TRBD2. Trimming removed 4 bases from V and 0 bases from J; junction bases left unmatched: 3. In germline, CDR1 is SGHVS, CDR2 FQNEAQ. The CDR3 runs to 16 residues. The CDR3 loop is CASSYSGRSSYNEQFF. CDR3 nucleotides: TGTGCCAGCAGCTATAGCGGGAGGAGCTCCTACAATGAGCAGTTCTTC.

The chain has TRBV6-1 and TRBJ2-1; D is ambiguous. V dropped 2 bases and J dropped 6 bases, with 8 bases sitting between them. The CDR3 runs 13 residues. Germline V gives CDR1 MNHNS, CDR2 SASEGT. CDR3: CASSEIWANEQFF. The CDR3 DNA is TGTGCCAGCAGTGAAATTTGGGCCAATGAGCAGTTCTTC.

The chain employs TRBV7-2 and TRBJ2-3, with D maybe TRBD2 (5 bases). Per germline, CDR1 SGHTA and CDR2 FQGNSA. The CDR3 covers 16 residues. V lost 2 bases and J 4 bases, leaving 16 bases between the germline ends. CDR3 protein: CASSLYGHGVSDTQYF. The CDR3 DNA follows: TGTGCCAGCAGCTTATATGGCCACGGGGTGTCAGATACGCAGTATTTT.

This chain links TRBV10-3 with TRBJ2-7, with D tentatively TRBD1 (5 bases). Between the trimmed V and J ends, which lost 0 bases and 7 bases, there was a span of 10 bases. Per the germline V gene, CDR1 is ENHRY and CDR2 is SYGVKD. This CDR3 contains 13 residues. The CDR3 sequence is CAISESGQGEQYF. In nucleotides, the CDR3 is TGTGCCATCAGTGAGTCGGGGCAGGGAGAGCAGTACTTC.

The chain employs TRBV7-8 and TRBJ1-4, with D perhaps matching TRBD1 (5 bases). CDR3 length: 16 amino acids. The germline gives CDR1 SGHVS, CDR2 FQNEAQ. V shed 2 bases and J shed 3 bases, with 13 bases lying between them. Here the CDR3 reads CASSLSAGRANEKLFF. The CDR3 DNA is TGTGCCAGCAGCTTATCGGCGGGACGGGCTAATGAAAAACTGTTTTTT.

The chain joins TRBV7-8 to TRBJ1-2, with TRBD1 matching over 7 bases. Germline values: CDR1 SGHVS, CDR2 FQNEAQ. The J segment lost 7 bases and the V segment lost 1 base, leaving 6 bases of the junction unmatched. The CDR3 sequence is 14 residues long. This CDR3 is CASSLGQTGSGYTF. The CDR3 bases are TGTGCCAGCAGCTTAGGGCAGACAGGGAGTGGCTACACCTTC.

The J gene is TRBJ2-2, the V gene TRBV19; 9 bases are shared with TRBD1. CDR3 size: 13 residues. V lost 6 bases, J lost 6 bases, and 2 bases stayed unmatched. Germline assignment: CDR1 LNHDA and CDR2 SQIVND (reference sequence). The CDR3 sequence is CASSRQGAGELFF. CDR3 bases: TGTGCCAGTAGCAGACAGGGGGCCGGGGAGCTGTTTTTT.

The chain's CDR3 is CASSQDSKPTGGWTEAFF. CDR3 nucleotide sequence: TGCGCCAGCAGCCAAGATTCAAAGCCGACAGGGGGATGGACTGAAGCTTTCTTT. The chain is built from TRBV4-1 and TRBJ1-1, with 9 bases matching TRBD1. Trimming took 0 bases from V and 5 from J; bases not matched to a gene: 13. Germline V lookup: CDR1 MGHRA, CDR2 YSYEKL. The CDR3 consists of 18 residues.

The rearrangement uses TRBV6-2 or TRBV6-3 and TRBJ1-3, with D maybe TRBD1 (5 bases). V was trimmed by 5 bases and J by 0 bases, leaving 14 bases between them. Germline CDR1 is MNHEY and CDR2 is SVGEGT. The CDR3 is made up of 16 amino acids. CDR3 protein: CASSHRGTFSGNTIYF. The CDR3 DNA follows: TGTGCCAGCAGTCACCGGGGGACTTTCTCTGGAAACACCATATATTTT.

V is TRBV5-4 and J is TRBJ1-1; 10 nucleotides align to TRBD1. This CDR3 has 14 amino acids. With V trimmed by 4 bases and J by 4 bases, 4 bases remained unmatched. The germline gives CDR1 SGHNT, CDR2 YYREEE (reference sequence). The CDR3 DNA sequence: TGTGCCAGCAGCCCGGGGACAGGGGCCACTGAAGCTTTCTTT. It codes for CASSPGTGATEAFF.

The chain is built from TRBV11-2 and TRBJ2-1; possibly TRBD1 for D (7 bases). Germline V gives CDR1 SGHAT, CDR2 FQNNGV. Trimming shortened V by 1 base and J by 0 bases, and 10 bases separated the two germline ends. CDR3 length equals 16 residues. As DNA, the CDR3 is TGTGCCAGCAGCTTAGCAGGGGGGAGCTCCTACAATGAGCAGTTCTTC. This translates into CASSLAGGSSYNEQFF.

The chain uses TRBV12-3 or TRBV12-4 and TRBJ1-5; D unclear. V was pared by 2 bases and J by 5 bases, with 7 bases between. There are 13 residues in the CDR3. CDR3 nucleotides: TGTGCCAGCAGTTTAATGTCGGATCAGCCCCAGCATTTT. Amino acids: CASSLMSDQPQHF.